This T cell receptor beta chain was profiled in a study of human T cells and chemical hapten exposure. Study summary: Small differences in pooled library volume mainly drove the variation in TCR yields per sample.

From germline, CDR1 is SQVTM and CDR2 ANQGSEA. This CDR3 is 14 amino acids long. The V gene end was trimmed by 1 base and the J gene end by 6 bases; junction bases not matched to a gene: 1. Time point described: healthy volunteer bleed at 6 weeks. Extraction yielded total RNA from whole blood (unfractionated). A word on this clonotype: What it binds is unknown.

In the original analysis: The number of TCRs in each sample had a median of approximately 96,000 and spanned about 23,224 to 690,600. Each CDR3 protein is one row after TCRdb ran MiXCR on the RACE reads. V and J calls and clone size were set by TCRdb, not the authors. This sample has some 77,000 distinct CDR3 sequences, with 8.5% to 9.5% found just once. Points from the study as a whole: Following DPC sensitization, TCRs present above 1 in 1000 frequency showed no change.

This TCR derives from a female donor in good health. Some clones in this sample may be carry-over from other donors' samples. The material sequenced was whole blood. The V and J genes are TRBV29-1 and TRBJ2-1; 12 bases fit TRBD2. The CDR3, as DNA: TGCAGCGTTGAAGGGACTAGCGGGGCCAATGAGCAGTTCTTC. It translates to CSVEGTSGANEQFF.